What follows are 7 T cell receptor beta chains derived from one specimen sequenced in a study of patients and donors after allogeneic stem cell transplantation. TCRdb reprocessed the RT-PCR reads with MiXCR, giving one entry per CDR3 protein. The sample has some 960,000 distinct CDR3 sequences, approximately 18% seen once. The source material was blood, either unsorted or a sorted T cell fraction (not recorded which). Every receptor here comes from a human donor who was either an allogeneic HSCT recipient or a stem cell or donor lymphocyte infusion donor (not recorded which). It is not recorded whose cells these are; they may come from a transplant donor.

The chain joins TRBV5-1 to TRBJ2-3; TRBD2 agrees at 10 bases. The CDR3 has 17 amino acids. CDR1 is SGHRS and CDR2 is YFSETQ in the germline V gene. J was trimmed by 3 bases and V by 3 bases; bases with no gene match: 10. This CDR3 reads CASSWPTAGGKTDTQYF. The DNA for the CDR3 is TGCGCCAGCAGCTGGCCGACAGCGGGGGGGAAGACAGATACGCAGTATTTT.

In DNA, the CDR3 is TGTGCCAGCAGTTCCGTGACAGGGGGGGATCAGCCCCAGCATTTT. Amino acids: CASSSVTGGDQPQHF. J is TRBJ1-5 and V is TRBV6-2 or TRBV6-3; 9 nucleotides align to TRBD1. The CDR3 covers 15 residues. CDR1 MNHEY and CDR2 SVGEGT come from the germline V gene. Trimming cost V 4 bases and J 5 bases; bases outside gene matches: 6.

The table lists this clonotype with a few counts. The chain couples TRBV27 to TRBJ1-2; D is possibly TRBD1 (6 bases). Germline CDR1 reads MNHEY; CDR2 reads SMNVEV (reference sequence). The length of the CDR3 is 15 residues. Trimming took 6 bases from V and 5 from J, leaving 19 bases between them. Written as DNA, the CDR3 is TGTGCCAGCAGCGGCCGGGGGCAGGGTGGGTATGGCTACACCTTC. Translated: CASSGRGQGGYGYTF.

CDR3 coding DNA: TGTGCCAGCAGCTTGGCACGGGACAGAAGCACAGATACGCAGTATTTT. Translating gives CASSLARDRSTDTQYF. This chain joins TRBV5-8 and TRBJ2-3; TRBD1 matches at 7 bases. V gave up 0 bases and J gave up 0 bases; unmatched junction bases: 4. This CDR3 has 16 amino acids. Germline V gene sequence: CDR1 SGHTS, CDR2 YDEGEE.

The J gene is TRBJ2-5, the V gene TRBV12-5; D could derive from TRBD1 or TRBD2 (6 bases each). CDR3 size: 16 residues. Germline V gene sequence: CDR1 LGHNT, CDR2 FRNRAP. Deletions cut 6 bases from V and 7 bases from J, with 24 bases between. CDR3 DNA sequence: TGTGCTAGTGGCCTTTCCCGCCGACAGGAGGGGGGGACCCAGTACTTC. Residues: CASGLSRRQEGGTQYF. Drawing the rest from reference TRBV12-5 and TRBJ2-5, the complete variable domain is DARVTQTPRHKVTEMGQEVTMRCQPILGHNTVFWYRQTMMQGLELLAYFRNRAPLDDSGMPKDRFSAEMPDATLATLKIQPSEPRDSAVYFCASGLSRRQEGGTQYFGPGTRLLVL.

As DNA, the CDR3 is TGCAGTGTCGATAGGGCAGGCAATCAGCCCCAGCATTTT. Translated: CSVDRAGNQPQHF. The chain has TRBV20-1 and TRBJ1-5; D unclear. The germline CDR1 and CDR2 sequences are DFQATT and SNEGSKA (reference sequence). V was cut by 7 bases and J by 2 bases, with 12 bases left in between. The CDR3 has 13 amino acids.

At least ten counts were recorded for this clonotype. The chain uses TRBV5-1 and TRBJ1-1; TRBD1 agrees at 10 bases. V shed 3 bases and J 4 bases; nucleotides not matched to a gene: 3. This CDR3 has 14 residues. The germline CDR1 and CDR2 sequences are SGHRS and YFSETQ. This CDR3 reads CASSYRDRGTEAFF. CDR3 DNA: TGCGCCAGCAGCTACCGGGACAGGGGCACTGAAGCTTTCTTT.